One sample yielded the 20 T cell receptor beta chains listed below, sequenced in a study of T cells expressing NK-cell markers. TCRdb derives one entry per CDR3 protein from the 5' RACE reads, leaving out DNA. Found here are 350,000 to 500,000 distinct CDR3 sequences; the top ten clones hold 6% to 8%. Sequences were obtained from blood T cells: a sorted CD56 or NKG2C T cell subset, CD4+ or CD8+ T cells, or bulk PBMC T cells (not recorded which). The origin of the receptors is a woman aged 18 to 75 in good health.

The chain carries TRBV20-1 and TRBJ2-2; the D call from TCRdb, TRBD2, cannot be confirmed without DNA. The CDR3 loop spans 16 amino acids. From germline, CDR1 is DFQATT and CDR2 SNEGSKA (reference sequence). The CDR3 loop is CSALPAGGRNTGELFF.

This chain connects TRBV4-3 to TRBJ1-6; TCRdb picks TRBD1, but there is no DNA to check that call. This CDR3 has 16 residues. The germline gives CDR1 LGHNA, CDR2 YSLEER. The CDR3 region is CASSPSVAGGNSPLHF.

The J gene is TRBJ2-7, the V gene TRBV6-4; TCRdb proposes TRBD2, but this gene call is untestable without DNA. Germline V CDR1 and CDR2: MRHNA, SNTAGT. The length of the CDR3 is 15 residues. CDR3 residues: CASIQTSGTSYEQYF.

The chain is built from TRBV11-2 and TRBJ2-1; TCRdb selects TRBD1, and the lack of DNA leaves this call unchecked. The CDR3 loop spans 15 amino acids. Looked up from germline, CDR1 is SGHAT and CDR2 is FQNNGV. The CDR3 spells CASSNSGQGANEQFF. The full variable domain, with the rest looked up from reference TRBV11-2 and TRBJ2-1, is EAGVAQSPRYKIIEKRQSVAFWCNPISGHATLYWYQQILGQGPKLLIQFQNNGVVDDSQLPKDRFSAERLKGVDSTLKIQPAKLEDSAVYLCASSNSGQGANEQFFGPGTRLTVL.

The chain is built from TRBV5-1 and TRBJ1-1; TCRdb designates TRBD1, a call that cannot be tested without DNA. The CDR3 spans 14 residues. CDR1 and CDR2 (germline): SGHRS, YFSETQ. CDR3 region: CASMGQGAYSEAFF.

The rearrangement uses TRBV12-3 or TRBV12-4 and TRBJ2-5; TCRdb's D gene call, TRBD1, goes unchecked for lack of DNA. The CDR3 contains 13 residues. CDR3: CASRLTGVETQYF.

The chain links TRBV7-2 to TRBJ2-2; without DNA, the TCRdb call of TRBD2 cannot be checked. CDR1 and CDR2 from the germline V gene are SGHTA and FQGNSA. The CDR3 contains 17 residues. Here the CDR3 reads CASSLAGREGRPGELFF.

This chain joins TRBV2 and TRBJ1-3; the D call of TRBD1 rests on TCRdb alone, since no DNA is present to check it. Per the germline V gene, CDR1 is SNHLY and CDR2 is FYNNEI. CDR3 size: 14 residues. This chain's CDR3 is CASRDVGAGNTIYF.

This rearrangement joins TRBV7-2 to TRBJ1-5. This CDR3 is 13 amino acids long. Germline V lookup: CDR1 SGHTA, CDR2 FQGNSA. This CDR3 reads CASSLNQYQPQHF.

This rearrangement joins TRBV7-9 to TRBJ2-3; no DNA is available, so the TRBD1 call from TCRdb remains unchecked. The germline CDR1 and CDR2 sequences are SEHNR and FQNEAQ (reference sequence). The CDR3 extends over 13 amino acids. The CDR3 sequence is CAGLTGSTDTQYF.

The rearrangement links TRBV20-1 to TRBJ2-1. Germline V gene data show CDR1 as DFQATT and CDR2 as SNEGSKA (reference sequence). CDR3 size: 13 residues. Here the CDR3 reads CSASGYLYNEQFF.

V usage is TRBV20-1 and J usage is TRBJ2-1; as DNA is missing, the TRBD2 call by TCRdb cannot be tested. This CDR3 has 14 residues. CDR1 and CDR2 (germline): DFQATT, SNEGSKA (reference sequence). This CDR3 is CSVRSTSGNNEQFF.

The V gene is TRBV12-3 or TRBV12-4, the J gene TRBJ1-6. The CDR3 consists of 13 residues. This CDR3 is CASSLEILPPLHF.

The chain's CDR3 is CASSGRLSTDTQYF. J is TRBJ2-3 and V is TRBV9. CDR3 length equals 14 residues. CDR1 is SGDLS and CDR2 is YYNGEE in the germline V gene. Full variable domain (missing parts from reference TRBV9 and TRBJ2-3): DSGVTQTPKHLITATGQRVTLRCSPRSGDLSVYWYQQSLDQGLQFLIQYYNGEERAKGNILERFSAQQFPDLHSELNLSSLELGDSALYFCASSGRLSTDTQYFGPGTRLTVL.

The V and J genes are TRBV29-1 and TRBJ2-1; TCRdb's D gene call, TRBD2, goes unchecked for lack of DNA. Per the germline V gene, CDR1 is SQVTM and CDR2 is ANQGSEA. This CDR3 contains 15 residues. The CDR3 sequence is CSVDRTSGSYNEQFF.

The CDR3 loop is CASSITGGNQPQHF. The chain combines TRBV28 with TRBJ1-5; TCRdb reports TRBD1, a call that lacks DNA to check it against. This CDR3 contains 14 residues. Germline V lookup: CDR1 MDHEN, CDR2 SYDVKM.

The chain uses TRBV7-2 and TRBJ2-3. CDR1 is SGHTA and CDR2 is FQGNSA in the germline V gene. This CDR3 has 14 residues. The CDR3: CASSLAGFTDTQYF.

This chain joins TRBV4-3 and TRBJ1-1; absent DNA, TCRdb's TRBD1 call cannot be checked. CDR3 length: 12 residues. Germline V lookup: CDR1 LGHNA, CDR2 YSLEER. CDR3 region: CASSRGDTEAFF.

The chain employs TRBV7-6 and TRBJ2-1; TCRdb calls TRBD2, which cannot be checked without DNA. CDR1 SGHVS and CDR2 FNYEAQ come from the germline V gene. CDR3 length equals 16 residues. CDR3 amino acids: CASTQTGTSAYNEQFF. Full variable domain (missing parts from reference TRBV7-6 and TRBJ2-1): GAGVSQSPRYKVTKRGQDVALRCDPISGHVSLYWYRQALGQGPEFLTYFNYEAQQDKSGLPNDRFSAERPEGSISTLTIQRTEQRDSAMYRCASTQTGTSAYNEQFFGPGTRLTVL.

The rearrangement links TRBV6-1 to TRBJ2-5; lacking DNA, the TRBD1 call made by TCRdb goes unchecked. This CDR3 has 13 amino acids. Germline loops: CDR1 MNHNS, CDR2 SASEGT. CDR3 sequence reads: CASRGDQPETQYF.